The rows below give T cell receptor beta chains drawn from one sample of a study of cytomegalovirus exposure and HLA in healthy donors. This table comes from immunoSEQ multiplex PCR, and its TCRdb copy is limited to in-frame clones, with some not included. The sample includes 85,000 to 130,000 clones, about 80% of them seen just once. Sequenced sample: PBMCs. These receptors originate from a woman aged 40 to 50 in good health and CMV-seronegative. Both conserved end residues are trimmed from each CDR3. Fields, in order: clone size, V gene, J gene, CDR3 protein. The size entry is marked missing in some rows and otherwise reads once, few, many or a size class.

abundance: once
v_gene: TRBV7-9
j_gene: TRBJ1-1
CDR3aa: ASIGARNTEAF

abundance: -
v_gene: TRBV27
j_gene: TRBJ1-2
CDR3aa: ASSPGGPNYGYT

abundance: -
v_gene: TRBV20-1
j_gene: TRBJ1-1
CDR3aa: SAARQGGAF

abundance: -
v_gene: TRBV7-2
j_gene: -
CDR3aa: ASSPVAELYEQY

abundance: -
v_gene: TRBV27
j_gene: TRBJ1-5
CDR3aa: ASSLRGLGTGGIYQPQH

abundance: -
v_gene: TRBV5-6
j_gene: TRBJ2-7
CDR3aa: ASSLLMVAGNYGEQY

abundance: -
v_gene: TRBV5-1
j_gene: TRBJ2-7
CDR3aa: ASSSGTPPYEQY

abundance: -
v_gene: TRBV7-8
j_gene: TRBJ2-2
CDR3aa: ASSLSPGRAGELF

abundance: -
v_gene: TRBV5-4
j_gene: TRBJ2-3
CDR3aa: ASSATGGLDTQY

abundance: -
v_gene: TRBV27
j_gene: TRBJ2-5
CDR3aa: ASSTGSEQY

abundance: -
v_gene: TRBV7-2
j_gene: TRBJ1-1
CDR3aa: ASSTRQNTEAF

abundance: -
v_gene: TRBV5-8
j_gene: TRBJ2-4
CDR3aa: ASRDLANIQY

abundance: -
v_gene: TRBV9
j_gene: TRBJ1-3
CDR3aa: ASSSPRLWSSGNTIY

abundance: -
v_gene: TRBV7-7
j_gene: TRBJ2-5
CDR3aa: ASSFSGSAAETQY

abundance: -
v_gene: TRBV4-1
j_gene: TRBJ1-5
CDR3aa: ASSQEAPGQNQPQH

abundance: -
v_gene: TRBV7-6
j_gene: TRBJ1-2
CDR3aa: ASSPEAGDAYGYT

abundance: -
v_gene: TRBV5-6
j_gene: TRBJ1-1
CDR3aa: ASSRRQSEAF

abundance: -
v_gene: TRBV6-1
j_gene: TRBJ2-7
CDR3aa: ASSVLELTSYEQY

abundance: -
v_gene: TRBV18
j_gene: TRBJ1-1
CDR3aa: ASSPQTPAGSSTEAF

abundance: -
v_gene: TRBV5-6
j_gene: TRBJ2-2
CDR3aa: ASSLAGGGELF

abundance: few
v_gene: TRBV2
j_gene: TRBJ1-4
CDR3aa: ASSTEDRATNEKLF

abundance: -
v_gene: TRBV6-1
j_gene: TRBJ2-7
CDR3aa: ASTGTGLYEQY